This TCR beta chain emerged from a study of blood T cell repertoires in COVID-19. Background on the study: PBMCs, B-cell-depleted T cells, or T cells were the source of the cDNA or gDNA that made up the material.

The cohort comprised adults aged about 18 to 90 years residing in 20 to 30 US areas. Allocation to cohorts depended on clinical history reported by the participants. The germline V gene has CDR1 SEHNR and CDR2 FQNEAQ (reference sequence). The CDR3 is 12 amino acids. Measured with immunoSEQ multiplex PCR; TCRdb has only the in-frame clones, and not every one. The table records around 220,000 clones, around 90% of them present only once. The sample consisted of PBMCs or T cells enriched from blood (not recorded which). This sequence joins TRBV7-9 and TRBJ2-7, with 7 bases matching TRBD1. The clonotype originates from a woman in her twenties or thirties with acute COVID-19. The CDR3 DNA follows: TGTGCGACCACAGGGGACAGCGACGAGCAGTACTTC. Protein sequence: CATTGDSDEQYF.